This entry concerns a single TCR beta chain. This clonotype was observed a few times. Its antigen is not yet known. No base quality information exists; no much larger clone differs at one position. The iRepertoire nested amplicon-rescue multiplex PCR (arm-PCR) platform was used to amplify TCR alpha and beta CDR3 regions from RNA. One-step reverse transcription and amplification used about 95-400 ng of tissue mRNA or PBMC total RNA as input. Following bead purification, Illumina adapters were added through a secondary multiplex PCR, and the libraries were then gel-purified between 200 and 400 bp. Libraries carried internal 6-nucleotide barcodes used for demultiplexing. Libraries were sequenced on an Illumina MiSeq with 2x220 or 2x250 nucleotide paired-end reads. The published analysis was carried out like this. Paired reads were merged with FLASH 1.2.11 and aligned to the GRCh37 human genome with BWA-MEM before extracting TRA and TRB reads. For V and J assignment, an IMGT-derived reference of cassette sequences and CDR3 motifs that included pseudogenes was used. Reads were translated in three frames, and productive CDR3s were defined as those with a C...FGXG motif and no stop codons. Clonotypes were defined as unique combinations of V-J cassette pair and CDR3 amino acid sequence. Reads were filtered by Hamming distance, thresholded by each sample's sequence error rate in mapped regions. TCRdb ran its own pipeline on the public reads, namely fastp trimming at Q25 and MiXCR clone calling, and kept in-frame beta chains. Entries are consolidated by CDR3 protein sequence, retaining the most common genes and DNA. The V and J calls shown here were made by TCRdb, not taken from the authors' results. The sample table holds about 140,000 distinct CDR3 sequences, of which approximately 39% were seen once. The top ten clonotypes cover 20% of the sample.

The sample belongs to a study of glioma-infiltrating T cells (dated by TCRdb to the mid-2010s). With respect to the entire study: Sequencing of TCR alpha- and beta-chain repertoires was performed on glioma tissue, on non-neoplastic brain tissue, and on matched peripheral blood mononuclear cells. Each tissue-infiltrating repertoire was compared with the same patient's peripheral blood repertoire to measure divergence between tissue and blood T-cell populations. The paired cohort comprised three low-grade glioma patients, several primary glioblastoma patients and three non-glioma patients contributing non-neoplastic brain tissue. The study at large found these results: Very few CDR3 sequences were found to be shared between tissue and blood, and this scarcity was attributed to high CDR3 diversity and limited sampling. The group comparisons were based on small numbers of patients: three non-neoplastic, three low-grade glioma and seven to nine glioblastoma patients. In non-neoplastic patients, VJ-independent divergence between tissue and blood fell below expectation, whereas in all gliomas, and especially in low-grade gliomas, the divergence rose above expectation.

CDR3 length: 11 amino acids, cysteine to phenylalanine. The only DNA kept is the CDR3, 33 bases in frame from the first base. V is reduced by 8 bases and J by 8 bases, leaving a spacing of 10 bases between them. The germline V gene provides CDR1 MNHNS and CDR2 SASEGT. The clonotype comes from a human donor with low-grade glioma or glioblastoma, undergoing nonglioma brain surgery, or in good health (not recorded which). The material sequenced was glioma tissue, nonneoplastic brain tissue, or PBMCs (not recorded which). The sequence joins TRBV6-1 to TRBJ2-1; the D gene is perhaps TRBD1, from 5 matching bases. The CDR3 corresponds to CASSWGHEQFF. The nucleotides read TGTGCCAGCTCATGGGGCCATGAGCAGTTCTTC.